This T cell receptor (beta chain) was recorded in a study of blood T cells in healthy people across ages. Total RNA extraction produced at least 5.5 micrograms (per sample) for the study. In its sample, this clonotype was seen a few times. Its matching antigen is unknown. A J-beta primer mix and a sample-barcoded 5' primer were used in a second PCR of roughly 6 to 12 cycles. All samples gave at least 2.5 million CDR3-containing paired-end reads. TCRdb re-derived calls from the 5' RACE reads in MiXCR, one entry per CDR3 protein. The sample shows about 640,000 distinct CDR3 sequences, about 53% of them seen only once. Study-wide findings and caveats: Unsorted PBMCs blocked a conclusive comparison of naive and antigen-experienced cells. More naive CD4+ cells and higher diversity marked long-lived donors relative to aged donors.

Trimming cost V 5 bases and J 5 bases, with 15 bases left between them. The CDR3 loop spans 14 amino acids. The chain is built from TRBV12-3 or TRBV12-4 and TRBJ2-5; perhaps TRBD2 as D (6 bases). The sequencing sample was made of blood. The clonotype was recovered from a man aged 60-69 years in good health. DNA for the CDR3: TGTGCCAGCAGTGGGGACTCTCCGTGGGAGACCCAGTACTTC. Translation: CASSGDSPWETQYF.